These T cell receptor beta chains were read from a single sample in a study of cytomegalovirus exposure and HLA in healthy donors. Produced via immunoSEQ multiplex PCR; TCRdb's table is partial and in-frame only. This table holds 150,000 to 200,000 clones, approximately 80% found once. The sample consisted of PBMCs. Receptors were obtained from a woman aged 18-29 years in good health and CMV-seronegative. CDR3s include the opening cysteine and the closing phenylalanine or tryptophan. The order of the fields is J gene, clone size, D gene, V gene, CDR3 DNA, CDR3 protein. D genes are given only for firm matches. Not all rows give a size; the values are once, few, many and, for expanded clones, a class.

J: TRBJ1-1
size: NA
D: NA
V: TRBV7-9
DNA: TGTGCCAGCAGCTTAAGAGAAGACGGGGCTTTCTTT
CDR3: CASSLREDGAFF

J: TRBJ2-1
size: NA
D: TRBD2
V: TRBV6-5
DNA: TGTGCCAGCAGTTACTCCGGGGGAGGGCATGAGCAGTTCTTC
CDR3: CASSYSGGGHEQFF

J: TRBJ1-2
size: NA
D: NA
V: TRBV4-1
DNA: TGCGCCAGCAGCCCCGGGACATTAAAGGGGAACTATGGCTACACCTTC
CDR3: CASSPGTLKGNYGYTF

J: TRBJ2-7
size: few
D: TRBD1
V: TRBV19
DNA: TGTGCCAGTGACAACTCCGGGACAGACCAATACGAGCAGTACTTC
CDR3: CASDNSGTDQYEQYF

J: TRBJ2-7
size: NA
D: TRBD2
V: TRBV7-9
DNA: TGTTCCAGCAGCGACGGACTAGCGGGGAACGAGCAGTACTTC
CDR3: CSSSDGLAGNEQYF

J: TRBJ1-2
size: NA
D: NA
V: TRBV4-1
DNA: TGCGCCAGCAGCCAATACCTACTCCCAGGGAACTATGGCTACACCTTC
CDR3: CASSQYLLPGNYGYTF

J: TRBJ1-3
size: NA
D: TRBD1
V: TRBV5-1
DNA: TGCGCCAGCAGCTTGGGCGGGACAGGGACGGGAAACACCATATATTTT
CDR3: CASSLGGTGTGNTIYF

J: TRBJ1-1
size: few
D: NA
V: TRBV5-1
DNA: TGCGCCAGCGTTTTGGACAGTAACACTGAAGCTTTCTTT
CDR3: CASVLDSNTEAFF

J: TRBJ2-7
size: NA
D: NA
V: TRBV10-3
DNA: TGTGCCATCAGTGAGACTCCTGCCTACGAGCAGTACTTC
CDR3: CAISETPAYEQYF

J: TRBJ2-2
size: once
D: TRBD2
V: TRBV7-8
DNA: TGTGCCAGCAGCCAACACGGGACTAGCGGGAGGGAAAACACCGGGGAGCTGTTTTTT
CDR3: CASSQHGTSGRENTGELFF

J: TRBJ2-7
size: NA
D: NA
V: TRBV4-1
DNA: TGCGCCAGCAGCCAAGTCTTATCACAGCGAGGGTACGAGCAGTACTTC
CDR3: CASSQVLSQRGYEQYF

J: TRBJ2-7
size: few
D: TRBD2
V: TRBV28
DNA: TGTGCCAGCAGTTTATTTTCCCCGCGGGAGACGTACGAGCAGTACTTC
CDR3: CASSLFSPRETYEQYF

J: TRBJ2-7
size: NA
D: TRBD2
V: TRBV6-1
DNA: TGTGCCAGCAGTTCCGAGCGGGATAGTGCCCTCGAGCAGTACTTC
CDR3: CASSSERDSALEQYF

J: TRBJ1-3
size: NA
D: NA
V: TRBV28
DNA: TGTGCCAGCAGTTATGGTGCGGGGGATGTAGCTGGAAACACCATATATTTT
CDR3: CASSYGAGDVAGNTIYF

J: TRBJ2-7
size: NA
D: NA
V: TRBV10-3
DNA: TGTGCCATCAGGGGGGGGAGTACAGGGTCATCCTACGAGCAGTACTTC
CDR3: CAIRGGSTGSSYEQYF

J: TRBJ1-2
size: NA
D: TRBD1
V: TRBV9
DNA: TGTGCCAGCAGCGCTACAATACAGGGGGCCGCTGGCTACACCTTC
CDR3: CASSATIQGAAGYTF

J: TRBJ2-3
size: NA
D: NA
V: TRBV2
DNA: TGTGCCAGCAGCCCACAAGATACGCAGTATTTT
CDR3: CASSPQDTQYF

J: TRBJ2-7
size: NA
D: TRBD1
V: TRBV23-1
DNA: TGCGCCAGCAGTCATGGCGACAGGGCCCACGAGCAGTACTTC
CDR3: CASSHGDRAHEQYF

J: TRBJ1-2
size: NA
D: TRBD1
V: TRBV2
DNA: TGTGCCAGCAGTGTGAACAGGGGGAGTACTAACTATGGCTACACCTTC
CDR3: CASSVNRGSTNYGYTF

J: TRBJ2-3
size: NA
D: NA
V: TRBV9
DNA: TGTGCCAGCAGCGTATCGGGGATCCCGGCAGATACGCAGTATTTT
CDR3: CASSVSGIPADTQYF

J: TRBJ1-2
size: NA
D: TRBD1
V: TRBV27
DNA: TGTGCCAGCAGTTTGGCCGGGACAGGGCATGGCTACACCTTC
CDR3: CASSLAGTGHGYTF

J: TRBJ1-4
size: NA
D: NA
V: TRBV9
DNA: TGTGCCAGCAGCGTCTGGGGCGGGGATGAAAAACTGTTTTTT
CDR3: CASSVWGGDEKLFF

J: TRBJ2-1
size: NA
D: TRBD2
V: TRBV6-5
DNA: TGTGCCAGCAGTTACTCCGGGGGGGCGCTCAATGAGCAGTTCTTC
CDR3: CASSYSGGALNEQFF

J: TRBJ1-6
size: NA
D: TRBD1
V: TRBV5-6
DNA: TGTGCCAGCAGCTACGATGGACAGGCTGGGTACCCCCTCCACTTT
CDR3: CASSYDGQAGYPLHF

J: TRBJ2-1
size: once
D: NA
V: TRBV9
DNA: TGTGCCAGCAGCGGCCGGGACTCTCCAGATAATGAGCAGTTCTTC
CDR3: CASSGRDSPDNEQFF